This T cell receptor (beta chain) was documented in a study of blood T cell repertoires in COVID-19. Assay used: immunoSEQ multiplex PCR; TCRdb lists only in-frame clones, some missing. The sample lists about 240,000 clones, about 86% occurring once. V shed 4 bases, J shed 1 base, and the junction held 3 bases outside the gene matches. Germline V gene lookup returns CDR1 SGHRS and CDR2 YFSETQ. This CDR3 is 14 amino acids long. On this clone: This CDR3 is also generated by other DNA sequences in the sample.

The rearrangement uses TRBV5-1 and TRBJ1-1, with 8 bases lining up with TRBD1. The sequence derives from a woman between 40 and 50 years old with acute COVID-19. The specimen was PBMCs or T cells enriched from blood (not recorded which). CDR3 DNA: TGCGCCAGCAGCAGGGGACAGGCGAACACTGAAGCTTTCTTT. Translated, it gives CASSRGQANTEAFF.